The 24 T cell receptor beta chains reported below all come from one sample, sequenced in a study of cytomegalovirus exposure and HLA in healthy donors. 13 Jbeta primers and 60 Vbeta primers were used for the PCR. Assay used: immunoSEQ multiplex PCR; TCRdb lists only in-frame clones, some missing. The sample holds approximately 240,000 clones, around 80% seen once. The sequenced sample consisted of PBMCs. These TCRs come from a woman in her thirties or forties in good health and CMV-seropositive.

This sequence joins TRBV20-1 and TRBJ2-1, with D possibly being TRBD2 (5 bases). Germline V lookup: CDR1 DFQATT, CDR2 SNEGSKA (reference sequence). With 6 bases removed from V and 7 bases from J, the gap between germline ends came to 10 bases. This CDR3 is built from 11 residues. CDR3 region: CSARTANEQFF. For the CDR3, the DNA is TGCAGTGCGCGGACTGCAAATGAGCAGTTCTTC.

V usage is TRBV19 and J usage is TRBJ1-2, with D unclear. Germline V gene data show CDR1 as LNHDA and CDR2 as SQIVND (reference sequence). This CDR3 region has 15 residues. V was shortened by 3 bases and J by 8 bases, with 19 bases between the two germline ends. DNA for the CDR3: TGTGCCAGTAGTATTGGGAAGGCGGGGTTAAGCGGCTACACCTTC. Translating it yields CASSIGKAGLSGYTF.

The chain uses TRBV25-1 and TRBJ2-7; the match to TRBD2 covers 10 bases. From germline, CDR1 is MGHDK and CDR2 SYGVNS. The CDR3 sequence is 14 residues long. V trimming: 6 bases; J trimming: 4 bases; junction bases outside the gene matches: 6. As DNA, the CDR3 is TGTGCCAGCAGCGCTAGCGGGAGCCAGTACGAGCAGTACTTC. Translating it yields CASSASGSQYEQYF.

The chain links TRBV10-3 to TRBJ1-6; 11 nucleotides agree with TRBD1. There are 14 residues in the CDR3. Trimming cost V 6 bases and J 8 bases; bases outside gene matches: 3. Germline-derived CDR1 and CDR2 are ENHRY and SYGVKD. The DNA of the CDR3 is TGTGCCATCAGGGGGGACAGGGGGTATTCACCCCTCCACTTT. The encoded protein is CAIRGDRGYSPLHF.

The chain employs TRBV10-3 and TRBJ2-3; possibly TRBD1 for D (5 bases). This CDR3 region has 11 residues. In germline, CDR1 is ENHRY, CDR2 SYGVKD. Trimming shortened V by 6 bases and J by 8 bases, and 9 bases separated the two germline ends. CDR3 sequence: CAIRQESTQYF. The CDR3 DNA follows: TGTGCCATCAGACAGGAGAGTACGCAGTATTTT.

The chain has TRBV5-4 and TRBJ2-3; weak D call: TRBD1 (5 bases). The CDR3 contains 13 residues. The V end lost 0 bases, the J end lost 4 bases, and 6 bases lay between the germline ends. Germline CDR1 is SGHNT and CDR2 is YYREEE (reference sequence). CDR3 sequence: CASSLGRADTQYF. The CDR3 coding sequence is TGTGCCAGCAGCTTGGGCAGGGCAGATACGCAGTATTTT. The full variable domain, its missing parts supplied by reference TRBV5-4 and TRBJ2-3, is ETGVTQSPTHLIKTRGQQVTLRCSSQSGHNTVSWYQQALGQGPQFIFQYYREEENGRGNFPPRFSGLQFPNYSSELNVNALELDDSALYLCASSLGRADTQYFGPGTRLTVL.

The sample holds a few counts of this clone. This chain uses TRBV6-1 with TRBJ2-1; TRBD2 matches 9 bases. The CDR3 extends over 19 amino acids. V gave up 2 bases and J gave up 5 bases; unmatched junction bases: 16. Germline V gene data show CDR1 as MNHNS and CDR2 as SASEGT. This chain's CDR3 is CASSEPPWFASGDNNEQFF. The CDR3 region has the DNA TGTGCCAGCAGTGAACCCCCATGGTTTGCTAGCGGGGACAACAATGAGCAGTTCTTC.

The chain is built from TRBV2 and TRBJ1-6, with TRBD1 matching over 7 bases. The CDR3 runs to 15 residues. CDR1 is SNHLY, CDR2 FYNNEI, per germline. The junction had 7 bases not matched to a gene; V was cut back by 6 bases and J by 5 bases. CDR3 DNA: TGTGCCAGCAGGCCGGGACAGACCCATAATTCACCCCTCCACTTT. Residues: CASRPGQTHNSPLHF.

V is TRBV20-1 and J is TRBJ1-1; D not certain. CDR3 length: 11 amino acids. Trimming shortened V by 6 bases and J by 11 bases, and 16 bases separated the two germline ends. Germline CDR1 and CDR2: DFQATT and SNEGSKA (reference sequence). CDR3 in amino acids: CSAQKEAKAFF. CDR3 in DNA: TGCAGTGCCCAAAAGGAGGCTAAGGCTTTCTTT.

The chain recombines TRBV5-1 with TRBJ1-2; TRBD1 is a possible D gene (5 bases). Germline V gene data show CDR1 as SGHRS and CDR2 as YFSETQ. Trimming stripped 5 bases from V and 0 bases from J, with 14 bases between. This CDR3 contains 15 residues. CDR3 protein: CASRMEGPANYGYTF. The CDR3 DNA follows: TGCGCCAGCAGGATGGAGGGACCAGCTAACTATGGCTACACCTTC.

The chain joins TRBV6-6 to TRBJ1-1; 10 positions match TRBD1. With V trimmed by 6 bases and J by 5 bases, 6 bases remained unmatched. Germline values: CDR1 MNHNY, CDR2 SVGAGI (reference sequence). The CDR3 loop spans 14 amino acids. CDR3 protein: CASSLRTGGTEAFF. The CDR3 DNA reads as TGTGCCAGCAGCTTACGGACAGGGGGAACTGAAGCTTTCTTT.

The genes are TRBV6-5 and TRBJ2-5; D is unclear. The CDR3 totals 14 residues. CDR1 is MNHEY, CDR2 SVGAGI, per germline. V was pared by 0 bases and J by 1 base, with 6 bases between. This chain's CDR3 is CASSYSNSQETQYF. The DNA for the CDR3 is TGTGCCAGCAGTTACTCGAACAGCCAAGAGACCCAGTACTTC.

The chain joins TRBV7-2 to TRBJ1-5, with D uncertain. Germline V gene data show CDR1 as SGHTA and CDR2 as FQGNSA. The V gene lost 5 bases and the J gene lost 5 bases, with 10 bases spanning the gap. The CDR3 is made up of 13 amino acids. The CDR3 spells CASSPGADQPQHF. CDR3 sequence (DNA): TGTGCCAGCAGCCCCGGAGCGGATCAGCCCCAGCATTTT.

The chain is built from TRBV6-1 and TRBJ2-2; weak D call: TRBD1 (6 bases). The ends were cut back, 5 bases at V and 6 bases at J, with 16 bases in the middle. CDR3 length equals 15 residues. Germline CDR1 is MNHNS and CDR2 is SASEGT. The CDR3 nucleotides are TGTGCCAGCAGTCAAACAGGGTGGGCAGCCGGGGAGCTGTTTTTT. Translated: CASSQTGWAAGELFF.

V usage is TRBV4-2 and J usage is TRBJ2-1; 12 bases map to TRBD2. J lost 8 bases, V lost 5 bases, and 10 bases had no gene match. The CDR3 is 16 residues long. CDR1 is LGHNA, CDR2 YNFKEQ, per germline. The CDR3 DNA reads as TGTGCCAGCAGCACCCAACTAGCGGGGGGCCACGATGAGCAGTTCTTC. Its translation: CASSTQLAGGHDEQFF.

The chain couples TRBV11-2 to TRBJ2-7; 8 bases map to TRBD2. J gave up 2 bases and V 2 bases, and 5 bases lay outside the gene matches. The CDR3 runs 15 residues. Germline V gene lookup returns CDR1 SGHAT and CDR2 FQNNGV. Written as DNA, the CDR3 is TGTGCCAGCAGCTTACTTTCGGGACTAGCCTACGAGCAGTACTTC. Translating it yields CASSLLSGLAYEQYF.

The chain couples TRBV2 to TRBJ2-1; 9 positions agree with TRBD2. The CDR3 contains 14 residues. Unmatched junction bases numbered 10, after V lost 6 bases and J lost 10 bases. Germline V CDR1 and CDR2: SNHLY, FYNNEI. DNA for the CDR3: TGTGCCAGCAGAGGGGAGCGGGGGGCATTCGAGCAGTTCTTC. Encoded protein: CASRGERGAFEQFF.

This chain connects TRBV7-5 to TRBJ1-3; the listed D gene, TRBD1, was not tested against the DNA. TRBV7-5 is recorded as a pseudogene. There are 15 residues in the CDR3. CDR3 sequence (DNA): TGTGTCAGAAGCTTCTCTAGGGGGTTCGGAAACACCATATATTTT. As protein: CVRSFSRGFGNTIYF.

This clone showed up just a few times. V usage is TRBV5-6 and J usage is TRBJ2-3; 7 bases align to TRBD1. CDR1 is SGHDT and CDR2 is YYEEEE in the germline V gene. V dropped 2 bases and J dropped 10; count of bases not matched to a gene: 13. The CDR3 has 15 residues. The CDR3 bases are TGTGCCAGCAGCTTCGCGACAGGGAAGGTCCGTGCGCAGTATTTT. This encodes CASSFATGKVRAQYF.

The rearrangement uses TRBV7-2 and TRBJ2-1, with 10 bases aligning to TRBD2. Germline loops: CDR1 SGHTA, CDR2 FQGNSA. The trim removed 6 bases at V and 8 bases at J, leaving 10 bases unmatched. The CDR3 has 15 amino acids. The CDR3 sequence is CASSISGGAGYEQFF. DNA for the CDR3: TGTGCCAGCAGTATCAGCGGGGGGGCCGGTTATGAGCAGTTCTTC.

J is TRBJ1-2 and V is TRBV11-2, with 8 bases fitting TRBD1. This CDR3 comprises 13 residues. Germline V gives CDR1 SGHAT, CDR2 FQNNGV. The J segment lost 8 bases and the V segment lost 5 bases, leaving 7 bases of the junction unmatched. Here the CDR3 reads CASSPQGAWGYTF. The CDR3 nucleotides are TGTGCCAGCAGCCCTCAGGGGGCATGGGGCTACACCTTC. Filled out from reference TRBV11-2 and TRBJ1-2, the complete variable domain reads EAGVAQSPRYKIIEKRQSVAFWCNPISGHATLYWYQQILGQGPKLLIQFQNNGVVDDSQLPKDRFSAERLKGVDSTLKIQPAKLEDSAVYLCASSPQGAWGYTFGSGTRLTVV.

This chain links TRBV19 with TRBJ2-5, with 13 bases identical to TRBD2. The CDR3 is 20 amino acids. Germline lookup yields CDR1 LNHDA and CDR2 SQIVND (reference sequence). V shed 6 bases and J 6 bases; nucleotides not matched to a gene: 22. Written as DNA, the CDR3 is TGTGCCAGTAGCTTGGGAGGACATTCCGGGACTAGCGGGAATCCAAAGACCCAGTACTTC. Its translation: CASSLGGHSGTSGNPKTQYF.

This chain links TRBV23-1 with TRBJ1-2; 8 bases are shared with TRBD1. TRBV23-1 is filed as an ORF, its function uncertain. CDR3 length equals 15 residues. The ends lost 3 bases at V and 5 bases at J; junction bases unmatched: 8. This CDR3 is CASSQGAGGLYGYTF. The CDR3 DNA reads TGCGCCAGCAGTCAGGGTGCAGGGGGCTTGTATGGCTACACCTTC.

V gene TRBV7-2 combines with J gene TRBJ2-7; D is uncertain. V was pared by 3 bases and J by 2 bases, with 8 bases between. Germline V gene data show CDR1 as SGHTA and CDR2 as FQGNSA. This CDR3 region has 13 residues. CDR3 DNA: TGTGCCAGCAGCTTTCCCCCTACCTACGAGCAGTACTTC. Translation gives CASSFPPTYEQYF.